Detailed here is one T cell receptor beta chain. This sample was included in a study of blood T cell repertoires in COVID-19. Whole-study context: COVID-19 samples, acute and convalescent, were from the United States, Italy and Spain. T cells, B-cell-depleted T cells, or PBMCs supplied cDNA or gDNA.

Original processing methods: Quantification of nucleated cells was approximated via reference gene primer amplification. TCRdb keeps only in-frame clones here, not all; method: immunoSEQ multiplex PCR. V and J calls and clone size are given by that table; D and trimming were obtained from the DNA. Altogether some 220,000 clones are present, 84% being singletons, with the ten largest covering under 4.5%. V was shortened by 4 bases and J by 0 bases, with 10 bases between the two germline ends. The CDR3 covers 15 residues. CDR1 is SGHNT and CDR2 is YENEEA in the germline V gene. V usage is TRBV11-3 and J usage is TRBJ2-1; possible D gene TRBD1, 6 bases. Sequencing input: peripheral blood. The clonotype was recovered from a man between 45 and 60 years old with acute or convalescent COVID-19. CDR3 in DNA: TGTGCCAGCAGCTCTGAAGGGGGCTCCTACAATGAGCAGTTCTTC. The encoded protein is CASSSEGGSYNEQFF.